Only one count was recorded for the clone carrying this TCR beta chain. Antigen specificity is unknown. The blood sample predates any ophthalmopathy symptoms, coming from first hyperthyroidism diagnosis. It was RNA transcripts that yielded the amplified TCR beta CDR3 regions. Carried out on the TCR CDR3, a first-round RT-PCR used the HTBI primer set. TCRdb re-analysed the multiplex PCR reads in MiXCR, keeping a single row per CDR3 protein. Among 150,000 or so distinct CDR3 sequences listed, 8% to 9.5% were seen once. The data stem from a study of T cells in Graves' hyperthyroidism and ophthalmopathy. Study background: Any treatment followed the collection of peripheral blood at initial diagnosis. Findings of the study overall: By a 13 V-J model, ophthalmopathy was set apart from stable hyperthyroidism.

The ends lost 5 bases at V and 2 bases at J; junction bases unmatched: 12. This CDR3 has 16 residues. V gene TRBV12-3 or TRBV12-4 combines with J gene TRBJ2-7, with TRBD2 identical over 7 bases. Input material: blood. This clonotype originated in a woman in her late teens or twenties with Graves' hyperthyroidism that later progressed to Graves' ophthalmopathy. CDR3 DNA: TGTGCCAGCAGTCCCCGCGGAAGCGCGGGGGCCTACGAGCAGTACTTC. The encoded protein is CASSPRGSAGAYEQYF.